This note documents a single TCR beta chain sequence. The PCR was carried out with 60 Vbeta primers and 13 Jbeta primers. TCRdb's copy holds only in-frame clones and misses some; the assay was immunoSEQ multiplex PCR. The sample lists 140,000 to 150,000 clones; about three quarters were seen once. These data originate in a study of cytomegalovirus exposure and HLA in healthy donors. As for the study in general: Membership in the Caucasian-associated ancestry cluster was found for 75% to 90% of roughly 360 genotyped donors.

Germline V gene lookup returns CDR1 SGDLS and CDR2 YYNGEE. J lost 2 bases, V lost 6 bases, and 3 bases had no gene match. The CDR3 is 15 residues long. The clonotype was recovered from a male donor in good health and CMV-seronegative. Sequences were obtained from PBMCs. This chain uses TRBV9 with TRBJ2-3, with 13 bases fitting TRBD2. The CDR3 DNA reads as TGTGCCAGCACCACTAGCGGGGGGGACACAGATACGCAGTATTTT. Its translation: CASTTSGGDTDTQYF. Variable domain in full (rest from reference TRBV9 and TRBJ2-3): DSGVTQTPKHLITATGQRVTLRCSPRSGDLSVYWYQQSLDQGLQFLIQYYNGEERAKGNILERFSAQQFPDLHSELNLSSLELGDSALYFCASTTSGGDTDTQYFGPGTRLTVL.